This T cell receptor (beta chain) derives from a study of blood T cell repertoires in COVID-19. Measured with immunoSEQ multiplex PCR; TCRdb has only the in-frame clones, and not every one. This table holds roughly 350,000 clones, over 70% found once. Germline loops: CDR1 SGHRS, CDR2 YFSETQ. The CDR3 is 15 residues long. V lost 3 bases to trimming and J lost 7 bases; unmatched junction nucleotides: 6. The chain couples TRBV5-1 to TRBJ2-5; 13 bases match TRBD2. This receptor was obtained from a woman in her fifties or sixties with COVID-19, enrolled during active disease. What was sequenced was peripheral blood. This CDR3 is CASSYGLAGVLTQYF. In nucleotides, the CDR3 is TGCGCCAGCAGCTACGGACTAGCGGGAGTTTTGACCCAGTACTTC.